The next 18 T cell receptor beta chains were all read from a single sample in a study of metastatic and nonmetastatic thyroid tumors. All patients reached thyroid surgery having received no treatment beforehand. MiXCR reprocessed the PCR reads for TCRdb. The table includes some 41,000 clones, about 3.3% detected once. Specimen: blood. The receptor source for this set is a female donor with papillary thyroid cancer or a benign thyroid nodule (not recorded which). Some clones in this sample may be carry-over from other donors' samples.

This clone was counted many times. The chain recombines TRBV27 with TRBJ2-3; 11 bases align to TRBD2. Trimming removed 2 bases from V and 0 bases from J; junction bases left unmatched: 7. This CDR3 comprises 18 residues. Germline assignment: CDR1 MNHEY and CDR2 SMNVEV (reference sequence). As DNA, the CDR3 is TGTGCCAGCAGTTTAGTTGGGCTAGCGGGAGGTAGCACAGATACGCAGTATTTT. Protein sequence: CASSLVGLAGGSTDTQYF.

This clone turned up a few times. The chain couples TRBV27 to TRBJ2-7; possible D gene TRBD2, 6 bases. Germline V gene lookup returns CDR1 MNHEY and CDR2 SMNVEV (reference sequence). The V end lost 3 bases, the J end lost 3 bases, and 9 bases lay between the germline ends. The CDR3 totals 13 residues. For the CDR3, the DNA is TGTGCCAGCAGTTTTTCGGGGGACTACGAGCAGTACTTC. Its protein is CASSFSGDYEQYF.

The chain joins TRBV11-3 to TRBJ2-2; TRBD1 matches 7 bases. The CDR3 has 14 amino acids. J gave up 2 bases and V 5 bases, and 2 bases lay outside the gene matches. Germline CDR1 SGHNT, CDR2 YENEEA. CDR3 protein: CASSRQGNTGELFF. The CDR3 bases are TGTGCCAGCAGCAGACAGGGAAACACCGGGGAGCTGTTTTTT.

The chain employs TRBV20-1 and TRBJ2-1; D is possibly TRBD2 (6 bases). The ends were cut back, 1 base at V and 7 bases at J, with 17 bases in the middle. The CDR3 is 15 residues long. The germline gives CDR1 DFQATT, CDR2 SNEGSKA (reference sequence). CDR3 nucleotides: TGCAGTGCTAGAGCCCTAGTATGGGCGGGGAATGAGCAGTTCTTC. Translation gives CSARALVWAGNEQFF.

V and J are TRBV6-5 and TRBJ2-1; D not certain. CDR1 MNHEY and CDR2 SVGAGI come from the germline V gene. V lost 0 bases to trimming and J lost 8 bases, with 8 bases between them. The CDR3 length is 13 residues. CDR3 loop: CASSYSSADEQFF. Here the CDR3 DNA reads TGTGCCAGCAGTTACTCGAGCGCCGATGAGCAGTTCTTC.

This clone was counted a few times. The chain has TRBV19 and TRBJ2-1; D is possibly TRBD2 (5 bases). The CDR3 runs to 12 residues. V gave up 3 bases and J gave up 8 bases, with 8 bases separating them. Per germline, CDR1 LNHDA and CDR2 SQIVND (reference sequence). This CDR3 is CASSIGGHEQFF. The CDR3 DNA sequence: TGTGCCAGTAGTATTGGCGGGCATGAGCAGTTCTTC.

The DNA for the CDR3 is TGTGCCAGCAGTCCCCAGGCACAGTCTGAGCAGTTCTTC. Protein: CASSPQAQSEQFF. V and J are TRBV6-1 and TRBJ2-1; D remains ambiguous. Germline lookup yields CDR1 MNHNS and CDR2 SASEGT. The V gene lost 5 bases and the J gene lost 9 bases, with 14 bases spanning the gap. The CDR3 is 13 amino acids.

Only a few counts were recorded for this clone. The chain couples TRBV6-1 to TRBJ2-7; TRBD2 might be the D (5 bases). CDR1 and CDR2 (germline): MNHNS, SASEGT. The V end lost 7 bases, the J end lost 4 bases, and 14 bases lay between the germline ends. The CDR3 length is 13 residues. DNA of the CDR3: TGTGCCAGCAAGGTGGGTCCGGGGTACGAGCAGTACTTC. Protein: CASKVGPGYEQYF.

The rearrangement uses TRBV20-1 and TRBJ2-2; TRBD2 aligns across 7 bases. V shed 1 base and J 1 base; nucleotides not matched to a gene: 3. Germline CDR1 and CDR2: DFQATT and SNEGSKA (reference sequence). CDR3 length: 15 residues. The CDR3 is CSARVRGGNTGELFF. DNA for the CDR3: TGCAGTGCTAGAGTCCGCGGGGGGAACACCGGGGAGCTGTTTTTT.

At least ten counts were recorded for this clone. Sequence at one end of the junction differs from germline and may be a read error. The chain links TRBV7-7 to TRBJ1-6, with TRBD1 identical over 12 bases. The CDR3 length is 18 residues. Looked up from germline, CDR1 is SSHAT and CDR2 is FNYEAQ (reference sequence). This chain's CDR3 is CASSLRDRGRVANSPLHF. The CDR3 DNA sequence: TGTGCTAGCAGCTTAAGGGACAGGGGGCGCGTTGCTAATTCACCCCTCCACTTT. Looking up the rest from reference TRBV7-7 and TRBJ1-6 gives the full variable domain: GAGVSQSPRYKVTKRGQDVTLRCDPISSHATLYWYQQALGQGPEFLTYFNYEAQPDKSGLPSDRFSAERPEGSISTLTIQRTEQRDSAMYRCASSLRDRGRVANSPLHFGNGTRLTVT.

This clone came up a few times. Given a much more abundant clone one base away, this may be a read error. Other nucleotide sequences in the sample specify the same CDR3. The V call is TRBV12-3 or TRBV12-4, the J call TRBJ2-7; no firm D call. The CDR3 is made up of 13 amino acids. With 5 bases removed from V and 4 bases from J, the gap between germline ends came to 12 bases. CDR3 DNA sequence: TGTGCCAGCAGTAAAGGTACCGATTACGAGCAGTACTTC. Its translation is CASSKGTDYEQYF.

This clone occurred a few times. V usage is TRBV12-3 or TRBV12-4 and J usage is TRBJ1-1, with D uncertain. V shed 2 bases and J shed 3 bases, with 4 bases lying between them. The CDR3 sequence is 12 residues long. The CDR3 region is CASSLRYTEAFF. CDR3 DNA sequence: TGTGCCAGCAGTTTACGGTACACTGAAGCTTTCTTT.

This clone was seen repeatedly, ten times or more. The V and J genes are TRBV19 and TRBJ2-7; D gene unclear. The CDR3 spans 13 residues. Germline V gene sequence: CDR1 LNHDA, CDR2 SQIVND (reference sequence). The ends were cut back, 6 bases at V and 6 bases at J, with 15 bases in the middle. CDR3 coding DNA: TGTGCCAGTAGACCGGGCGGAGCAGGCGAGCAGTACTTC. It codes for CASRPGGAGEQYF. The entire variable domain, with the rest obtained from reference TRBV19 and TRBJ2-7, is as follows: DGGITQSPKYLFRKEGQNVTLSCEQNLNHDAMYWYRQDPGQGLRLIYYSQIVNDFQKGDIAEGYSVSREKKESFPLTVTSAQKNPTAFYLCASRPGGAGEQYFGPGTRLTVT.

This clone was picked up many times. The rearrangement joins TRBV19 to TRBJ1-5, with 7 bases identical to TRBD1. In germline, CDR1 is LNHDA, CDR2 SQIVND (reference sequence). There are 17 residues in the CDR3. J was trimmed by 3 bases and V by 7 bases; bases with no gene match: 15. The CDR3 spells CASTSISAQGFNQPQHF. CDR3 DNA: TGTGCCAGTACCTCTATATCGGCACAGGGGTTCAATCAGCCCCAGCATTTT.

This clone was detected a few times. The junction shows a germline mismatch at one end, possibly a read error. V gene TRBV28 combines with J gene TRBJ1-3; D perhaps matches TRBD1 (5 bases). CDR1 is MDHEN and CDR2 is SYDVKM in the germline V gene. This CDR3 comprises 16 residues. This chain's CDR3 is CAISLLGTSSGNTIYF. The CDR3 bases are TGTGCCATCAGTTTGCTCGGGACGAGCTCTGGAAACACCATATATTTT.

As regards this clone: This may come from a read error, since a much larger clone is one base off. The genes are TRBV27 and TRBJ1-3, with D tentatively TRBD1 (6 bases). Trimming took off 5 bases at V and 4 bases at J, with 9 bases between the two ends. Germline V gene lookup returns CDR1 MNHEY and CDR2 SMNVEV (reference sequence). The CDR3 is 13 amino acids. CDR3 residues: CASSRQVGNTIYF. The CDR3 nucleotides read TGTGCCAGCAGTCGACAGGTAGGAAACACCATATATTTT.

This clone was recorded at least ten times. This sequence joins TRBV5-1 and TRBJ1-3, with TRBD1 as a possible D gene (6 bases). The CDR3 totals 18 residues. V dropped 1 base and J dropped 1 base, with 18 bases sitting between them. Germline V gene sequence: CDR1 SGHRS, CDR2 YFSETQ. The CDR3 coding sequence is TGCGCCAGCAGCTTGTTCCCAGGGGCGGAGGTTTCTGGAAACACCATATATTTT. Its translation: CASSLFPGAEVSGNTIYF. Using reference TRBV5-1 and TRBJ1-3 for the parts outside the CDR3, the full variable domain is KAGVTQTPRYLIKTRGQQVTLSCSPISGHRSVSWYQQTPGQGLQFLFEYFSETQRNKGNFPGRFSGRQFSNSRSEMNVSTLELGDSALYLCASSLFPGAEVSGNTIYFGEGSWLTVV.

This clone appeared many times. V usage is TRBV27 and J usage is TRBJ2-3; 14 bases map to TRBD2. This CDR3 spans 16 amino acids. From germline, CDR1 is MNHEY and CDR2 SMNVEV (reference sequence). J gave up 3 bases and V 5 bases, and 4 bases lay outside the gene matches. CDR3 protein: CASSTRLAGGTDTQYF. CDR3 in DNA: TGTGCCAGCAGTACCAGACTAGCGGGAGGGACAGATACGCAGTATTTT.